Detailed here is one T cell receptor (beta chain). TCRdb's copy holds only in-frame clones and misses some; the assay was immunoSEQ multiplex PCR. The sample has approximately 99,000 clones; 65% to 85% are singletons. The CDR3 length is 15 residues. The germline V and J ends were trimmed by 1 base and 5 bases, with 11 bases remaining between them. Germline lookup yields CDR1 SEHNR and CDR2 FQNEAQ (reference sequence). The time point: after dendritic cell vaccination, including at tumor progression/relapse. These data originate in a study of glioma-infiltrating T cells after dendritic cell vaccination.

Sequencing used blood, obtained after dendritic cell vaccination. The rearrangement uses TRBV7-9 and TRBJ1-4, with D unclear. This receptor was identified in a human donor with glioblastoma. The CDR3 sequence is CASSLGEAINEKLFF. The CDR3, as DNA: TGTGCCAGCAGCTTAGGAGAGGCAATCAATGAAAAACTGTTTTTT.